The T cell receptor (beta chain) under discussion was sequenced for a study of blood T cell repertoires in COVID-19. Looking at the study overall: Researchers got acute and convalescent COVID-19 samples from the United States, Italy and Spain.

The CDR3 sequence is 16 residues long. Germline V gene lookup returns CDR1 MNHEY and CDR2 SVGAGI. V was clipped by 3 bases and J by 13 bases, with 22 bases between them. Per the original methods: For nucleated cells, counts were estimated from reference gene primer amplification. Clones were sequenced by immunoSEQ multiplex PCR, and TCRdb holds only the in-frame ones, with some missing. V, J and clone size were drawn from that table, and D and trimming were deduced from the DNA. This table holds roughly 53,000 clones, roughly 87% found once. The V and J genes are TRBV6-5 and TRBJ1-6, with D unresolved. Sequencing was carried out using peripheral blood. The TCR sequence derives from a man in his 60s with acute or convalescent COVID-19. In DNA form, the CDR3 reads TGTGCCAGCAGTTATCGAACAAGCGCCCTAGGTTTCCCCCTCCACTTT. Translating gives CASSYRTSALGFPLHF.